The rows below give T cell receptor beta chains drawn from one sample of a study of PD-L1 blockade in urothelial cancer. Method: immunoSEQ multiplex PCR; TCRdb's copy keeps in-frame clones and lacks some. Of about 38,000 clones in the sample, around nine tenths are singletons; the top ten hold about 9%. The starting material was PBMCs, obtained around atezolizumab (anti-PD-L1) treatment. The receptors originated from a man between 65 and 85 years old with urothelial cancer. Each CDR3 is given with its conserved first and last residue. Fields, in order: V gene, clone size, J gene, D gene, CDR3 DNA, CDR3 protein. A D gene is named only where the DNA matches it firmly. Part of the rows lack a size; the others show once, few, many or a class for expanded clones.

>TRBV7-9|NA|TRBJ2-7|TRBD1
TGTGCCAGCAGCCCAGACAGGGGGAAGATAGACGAGCAGTACTTC
CASSPDRGKIDEQYF
>TRBV2|NA|TRBJ2-7|NA
TGTGCCAGCAGTGCCGGGTGGGAGCAGTACTTC
CASSAGWEQYF
>TRBV21-1|NA|TRBJ2-7|NA
TGTGCCAGCGACTTCTATATGAGCGGGGAGGTCTACGAGCAGTACTTC
CASDFYMSGEVYEQYF
>TRBV1|NA|TRBJ2-3|NA
TGCACCAGCAGCCAAGACACACTAGCGGGAATCACAGATACGCAGTATTTT
CTSSQDTLAGITDTQYF
>TRBV14|NA|TRBJ2-7|TRBD1
TGTGCCAGCAGCCATAGACAGGGGATAGTCTCCCACGAGCAGTACTTC
CASSHRQGIVSHEQYF
>TRBV6-1|NA|TRBJ2-7|TRBD2
TGTGCCAGCACGACTAGCGGGAGTCTCGAGCAGTACTTC
CASTTSGSLEQYF
>TRBV6-5|NA|TRBJ2-1|NA
TGTGCCAGCAGGCGGGGTGGGGAGCAGTTCTTC
CASRRGGEQFF
>TRBV18|NA|TRBJ2-1|TRBD2
TGTGCCAGCTCACCACGTGGAGCGGGAGTAAACTACAATGAGCAGTTCTTC
CASSPRGAGVNYNEQFF
>TRBV28|NA|TRBJ2-7|NA
TGTGCCAGCAGGAGGCTAGGCTACGAGCAGTACTTC
CASRRLGYEQYF
>TRBV19|NA|TRBJ2-2|NA
TGTGCCAGTAGTATAGGTCACGGGAACACCGGGGAGCTGTTTTTT
CASSIGHGNTGELFF
>TRBV5-4|NA|TRBJ2-5|NA
TGTGCCAGCAGCTTGGTGGAGGGGTGGGGAGAGACCCAGTACTTC
CASSLVEGWGETQYF
>TRBV5-1|few|TRBJ2-5|TRBD2
TGCGCCAGCGGGGTAGCGGGAGCCTATGCAGAGACCCAGTACTTC
CASGVAGAYAETQYF
>TRBV28|NA|TRBJ2-7|NA
TGTGCCAGCAGTTTCGAGGTGCAGGGGCCGGACGAGCAGTACTTC
CASSFEVQGPDEQYF
>TRBV11-1|NA|TRBJ1-2|NA
TGTGCCAGCAGCACCGGGGGGCAGCCAAACTATGGCTACACCTTC
CASSTGGQPNYGYTF
>TRBV5-1|NA|TRBJ2-3|NA
TGCGCCAGCAGTCAACAGGGAATAGGGCCAGATACGCAGTATTTT
CASSQQGIGPDTQYF
>TRBV9|NA|TRBJ2-5|TRBD1
TGTGCCAGCAGCGCCTCGGGACAGGGGGCCACCCAGTACTTC
CASSASGQGATQYF
>TRBV7-3|NA|TRBJ2-1|NA
TGTGCCAGCAGCCCGCAATCGGGGACTCTCGTAAATGAGCAGTTCTTC
CASSPQSGTLVNEQFF
>TRBV15|NA|TRBJ1-5|NA
TGTGCCACCAGCAGAGTTGGCGGGGCGGGCACTCAGCCCCAGCATTTT
CATSRVGGAGTQPQHF
>TRBV6-5|NA|TRBJ1-6|NA
TGTGCCAGCAGTTACCTACAGGAGGGCTCACCCCTCCACTTT
CASSYLQEGSPLHF
>TRBV19|NA|TRBJ2-2|TRBD1
TGTGCCAGTAGTCTAATACCGGGACAGGGCACCGGGGAGCTGTTTTTT
CASSLIPGQGTGELFF
>TRBV5-6|NA|TRBJ2-2|TRBD1
TGTGCCAGCAGCTTGGCGAAGTTTAGTCGGGACAGGGGAGCCGGGGAGCTGTTTTTT
CASSLAKFSRDRGAGELFF
>TRBV5-1|NA|TRBJ2-1|TRBD2
TGCGCCAGCAGCTCCACGGGACTAGCGGGCTACAATGAGCAGTTCTTC
CASSSTGLAGYNEQFF
>TRBV28|NA|TRBJ2-1|TRBD2
TGTGCCAGCAGTGCCCCCGGGACTAGCGGGAGGAGCTCCTACAATGAGCAGTTCTTC
CASSAPGTSGRSSYNEQFF
>TRBV7-9|NA|TRBJ2-2|NA
TGTGCCAGCAGCCCCCCAGCCGGGGGCACCGGGGAGCTGTTTTTT
CASSPPAGGTGELFF
>TRBV7-9|once|TRBJ2-7|TRBD2
TGTGCCAGCAGCTTAGGTATGAGCGGGAGGACCCCTTTAACCTACGAGCAGTACTTC
CASSLGMSGRTPLTYEQYF
>TRBV19|NA|TRBJ2-3|TRBD2
TGTGCCAGTAGTGAACAATCTAGCGGGCGGCGCACAGATACGCAGTATTTT
CASSEQSSGRRTDTQYF
>TRBV5-8|NA|TRBJ1-4|TRBD1
TGTGCCAGCAGCAACGGACAGGGCCTTAATGAAAAACTGTTTTTT
CASSNGQGLNEKLFF
>TRBV10-3|NA|TRBJ2-5|TRBD1
TGTGCCATCACCCCTACAGGGGGCCCGGAGACCCAGTACTTC
CAITPTGGPETQYF
>TRBV5-1|NA|TRBJ2-7|TRBD1
TGCGCCAGCAGCCCGGGACAGGCATTGGGCGAGCAGTACTTC
CASSPGQALGEQYF
>TRBV19|once|TRBJ2-3|TRBD2
TGTGCCAGTAGTAGTGAGAGCGGGGTGACGGGCACAGATACGCAGTATTTT
CASSSESGVTGTDTQYF
>TRBV7-9|NA|TRBJ1-2|TRBD1
TGTGCCAGCAGCAATAGAGGACAGGGGACTAACTATGGCTACACCTTC
CASSNRGQGTNYGYTF
>TRBV4-1|NA|TRBJ2-1|NA
TGCGCCAGCAGCCAGTCAAATAATGAGCAGTTCTTC
CASSQSNNEQFF
>TRBV6-1|few|TRBJ1-3|NA
TGTGCCAGCGGGGCAGACCCTGGAAACACCATATATTTT
CASGADPGNTIYF
>TRBV28|NA|TRBJ2-7|NA
TGTGCCAGCAGAAAGAGCTCCTACGAGCAGTACTTC
CASRKSSYEQYF
>TRBV2|NA|TRBJ1-5|NA
TGTGCCAGCAGGGTAAGAGAAAATCAGCCCCAGCATTTT
CASRVRENQPQHF
>TRBV5-5|NA|TRBJ2-7|TRBD2
TGTGCCAGCAGCTCTCCGGGACTAAGCTCCTACGAGCAGTACTTC
CASSSPGLSSYEQYF
>TRBV19|NA|TRBJ2-1|TRBD1
TGTGCCAGTAGTACCAGACAGGGGGCGGGTAATGAGCAGTTCTTC
CASSTRQGAGNEQFF
>TRBV9|NA|TRBJ2-3|TRBD2
TGTGCCAGCAGCGTAGGTACCTCTAGAGCGGGAGGGCGACGGAACACAGATACGCAGTATTTT
CASSVGTSRAGGRRNTDTQYF